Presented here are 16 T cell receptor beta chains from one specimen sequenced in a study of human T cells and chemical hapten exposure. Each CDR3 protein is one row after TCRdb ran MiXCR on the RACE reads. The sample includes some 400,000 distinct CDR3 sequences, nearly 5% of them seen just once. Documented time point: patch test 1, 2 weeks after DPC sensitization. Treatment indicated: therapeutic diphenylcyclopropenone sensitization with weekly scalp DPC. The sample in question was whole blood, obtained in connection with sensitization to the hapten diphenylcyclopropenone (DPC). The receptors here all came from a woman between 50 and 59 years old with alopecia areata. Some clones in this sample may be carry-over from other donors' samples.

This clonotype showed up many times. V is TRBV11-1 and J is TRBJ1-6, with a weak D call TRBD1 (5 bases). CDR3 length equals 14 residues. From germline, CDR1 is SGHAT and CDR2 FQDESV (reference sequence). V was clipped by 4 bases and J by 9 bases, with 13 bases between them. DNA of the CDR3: TGTGCCAGCAGCTCCACTACCGGGGGTTCACCCCTCCACTTT. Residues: CASSSTTGGSPLHF.

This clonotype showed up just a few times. CDR3 DNA: TGTGCCAGCAGCCCGGGACAGACGGTGGGTCCCCAGCATTTT. It specifies CASSPGQTVGPQHF. This chain links TRBV2 with TRBJ1-5; 7 bases agree with TRBD1. The CDR3 has 14 residues. V gave up 6 bases and J gave up 10 bases; unmatched junction bases: 12. Germline V gene data show CDR1 as SNHLY and CDR2 as FYNNEI.

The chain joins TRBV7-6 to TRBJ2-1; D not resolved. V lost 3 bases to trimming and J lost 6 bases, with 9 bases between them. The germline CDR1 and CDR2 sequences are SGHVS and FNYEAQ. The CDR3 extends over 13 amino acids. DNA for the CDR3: TGTGCCAGCAGCTTGGTCTCTGCCAATGAGCAGTTCTTC. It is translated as CASSLVSANEQFF.

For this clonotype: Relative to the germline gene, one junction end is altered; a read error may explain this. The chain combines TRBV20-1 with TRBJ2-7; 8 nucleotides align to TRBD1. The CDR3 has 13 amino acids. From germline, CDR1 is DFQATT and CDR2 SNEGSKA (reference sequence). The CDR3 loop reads CSASGRTGTTLHF. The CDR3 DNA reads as TGCAGTGCTAGCGGTCGGACAGGGACAACCCTGCACTTC.

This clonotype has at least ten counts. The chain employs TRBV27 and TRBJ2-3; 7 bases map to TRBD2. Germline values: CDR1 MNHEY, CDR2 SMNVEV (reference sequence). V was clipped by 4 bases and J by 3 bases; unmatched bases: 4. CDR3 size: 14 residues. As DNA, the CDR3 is TGTGCCAGCAGTTATTTGGGAGGGACAGATACGCAGTATTTT. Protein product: CASSYLGGTDTQYF.

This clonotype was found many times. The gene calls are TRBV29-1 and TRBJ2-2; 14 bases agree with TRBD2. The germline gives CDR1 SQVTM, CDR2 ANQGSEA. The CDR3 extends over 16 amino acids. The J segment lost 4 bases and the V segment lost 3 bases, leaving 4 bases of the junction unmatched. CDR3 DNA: TGCAGCGTTGAGGGGACTAGCGGGAGCGGCACCGGGGAGCTGTTTTTT. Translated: CSVEGTSGSGTGELFF.

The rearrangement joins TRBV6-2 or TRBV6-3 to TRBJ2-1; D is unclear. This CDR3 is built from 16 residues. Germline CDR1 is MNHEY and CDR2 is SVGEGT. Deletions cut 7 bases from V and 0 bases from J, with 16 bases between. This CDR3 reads CASTLPRSSSYNEQFF. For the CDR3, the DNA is TGTGCCAGCACCCTCCCCCGGAGTAGCTCCTACAATGAGCAGTTCTTC.

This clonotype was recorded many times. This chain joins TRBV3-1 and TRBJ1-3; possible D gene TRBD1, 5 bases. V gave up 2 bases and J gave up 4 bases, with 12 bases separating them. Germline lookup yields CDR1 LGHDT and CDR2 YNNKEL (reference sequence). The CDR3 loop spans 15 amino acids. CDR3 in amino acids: CASSQRGGPGNTIYF. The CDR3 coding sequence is TGTGCCAGCAGCCAACGCGGGGGTCCCGGAAACACCATATATTTT.

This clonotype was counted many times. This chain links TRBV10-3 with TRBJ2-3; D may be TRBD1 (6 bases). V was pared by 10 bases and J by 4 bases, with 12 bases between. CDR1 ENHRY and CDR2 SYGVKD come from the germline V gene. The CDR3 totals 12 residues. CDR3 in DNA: TGTGCCACCCAACAGGGCCCAGATACGCAGTATTTT. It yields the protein CATQQGPDTQYF.

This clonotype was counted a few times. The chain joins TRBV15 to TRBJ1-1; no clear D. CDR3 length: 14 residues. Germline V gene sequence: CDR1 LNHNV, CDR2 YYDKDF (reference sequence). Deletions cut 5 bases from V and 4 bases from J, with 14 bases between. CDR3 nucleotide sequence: TGTGCCACCAGCCCCGGGCCGGGGATCACTGAAGCTTTCTTT. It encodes CATSPGPGITEAFF.

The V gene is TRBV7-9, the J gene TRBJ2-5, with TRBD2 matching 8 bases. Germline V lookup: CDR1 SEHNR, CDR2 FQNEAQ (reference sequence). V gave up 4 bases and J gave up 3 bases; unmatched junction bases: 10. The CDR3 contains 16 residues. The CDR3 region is CASSSGQVSGEETQYF. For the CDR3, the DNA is TGTGCCAGCAGCTCCGGGCAGGTTAGCGGGGAAGAGACCCAGTACTTC.

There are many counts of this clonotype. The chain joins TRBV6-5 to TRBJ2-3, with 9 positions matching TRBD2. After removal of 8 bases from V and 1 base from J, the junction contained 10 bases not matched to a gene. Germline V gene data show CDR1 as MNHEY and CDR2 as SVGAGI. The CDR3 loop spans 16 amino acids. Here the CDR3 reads CASSPLSGGRTDTQYF. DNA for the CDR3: TGTGCCAGCTCCCCACTTAGCGGGGGCCGCACAGATACGCAGTATTTT.

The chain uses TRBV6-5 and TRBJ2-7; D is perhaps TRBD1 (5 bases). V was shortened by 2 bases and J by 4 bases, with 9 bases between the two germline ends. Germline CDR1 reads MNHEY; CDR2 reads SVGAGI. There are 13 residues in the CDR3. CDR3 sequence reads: CASSYQGGYEQYF. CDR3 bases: TGTGCCAGCAGTTACCAGGGCGGTTACGAGCAGTACTTC.

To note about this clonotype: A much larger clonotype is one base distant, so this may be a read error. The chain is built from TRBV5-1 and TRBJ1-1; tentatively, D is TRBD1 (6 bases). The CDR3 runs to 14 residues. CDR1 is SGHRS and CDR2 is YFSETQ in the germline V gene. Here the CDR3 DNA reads TGCGCCAGCAACCCCTCGACAGGTAAAACTGGAGCTTTCTTT. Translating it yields CASNPSTGKTGAFF.

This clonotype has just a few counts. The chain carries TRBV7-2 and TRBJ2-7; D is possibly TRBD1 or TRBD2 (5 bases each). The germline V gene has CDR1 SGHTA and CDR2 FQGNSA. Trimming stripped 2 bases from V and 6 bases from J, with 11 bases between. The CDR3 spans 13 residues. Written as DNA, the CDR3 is TGTGCCAGCAGCTTATACGGGGCCCGCGAGCAGTACTTC. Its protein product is CASSLYGAREQYF.

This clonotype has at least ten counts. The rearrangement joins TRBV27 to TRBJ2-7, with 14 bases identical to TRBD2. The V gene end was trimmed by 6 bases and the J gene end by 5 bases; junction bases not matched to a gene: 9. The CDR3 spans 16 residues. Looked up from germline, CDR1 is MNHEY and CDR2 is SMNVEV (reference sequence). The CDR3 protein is CASSPLGLAGGNEQYF. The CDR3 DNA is TGTGCCAGCAGCCCGCTCGGACTAGCGGGAGGAAACGAGCAGTACTTC.